The clone carrying this T cell receptor (beta chain) is a singleton in its sample. The source of the sample is a study of blood T cell repertoires in COVID-19. As for the study in general: The study drew acute and convalescent COVID-19 samples from the United States, Italy and Spain. Sample material is recorded as cDNA or gDNA derived from T cells, B-cell-depleted T cells, or PBMCs.

Authors' data handling: Counts of nucleated cells, estimated from reference gene primer amplification, were obtained. Assay: immunoSEQ multiplex PCR; the TCRdb copy retains only in-frame clones and omits some. D and trimming were read from the DNA, whereas the V and J calls and clone size are those reported in that table. The data contain roughly 150,000 clones, around 89% of them singletons. The germline gives CDR1 MDHEN, CDR2 SYDVKM. The CDR3 sequence is 15 residues long. Trimming removed 7 bases from V and 0 bases from J, with 15 bases in between. Sequences were obtained from peripheral blood. The chain employs TRBV28 and TRBJ2-5; tentatively, D is TRBD2 (5 bases). The clonotype was recovered from a man between 60 and 75 years old with active or convalescent COVID-19. CDR3: CASNKIPDYQETQYF. DNA for the CDR3: TGTGCCAGCAACAAGATCCCGGACTACCAAGAGACCCAGTACTTC. The entire variable domain, with the rest obtained from reference TRBV28 and TRBJ2-5, is as follows: DVKVTQSSRYLVKRTGEKVFLECVQDMDHENMFWYRQDPGLGLRLIYFSYDVKMKEKGDIPEGYSVSREKKERFSLILESASTNQTSMYLCASNKIPDYQETQYFGPGTRLLVL.